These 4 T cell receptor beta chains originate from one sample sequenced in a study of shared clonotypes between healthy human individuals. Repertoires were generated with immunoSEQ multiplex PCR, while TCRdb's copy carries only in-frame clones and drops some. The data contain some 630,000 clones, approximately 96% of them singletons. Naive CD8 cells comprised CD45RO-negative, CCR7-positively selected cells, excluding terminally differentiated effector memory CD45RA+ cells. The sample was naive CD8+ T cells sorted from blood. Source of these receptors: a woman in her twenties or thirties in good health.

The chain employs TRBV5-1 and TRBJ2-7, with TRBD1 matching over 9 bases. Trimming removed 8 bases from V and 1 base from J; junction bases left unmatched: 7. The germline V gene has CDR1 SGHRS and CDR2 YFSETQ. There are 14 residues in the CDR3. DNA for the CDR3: TGCGCCAGTCGAGGACAGGGGCGATCCTACGAGCAGTACTTC. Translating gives CASRGQGRSYEQYF.

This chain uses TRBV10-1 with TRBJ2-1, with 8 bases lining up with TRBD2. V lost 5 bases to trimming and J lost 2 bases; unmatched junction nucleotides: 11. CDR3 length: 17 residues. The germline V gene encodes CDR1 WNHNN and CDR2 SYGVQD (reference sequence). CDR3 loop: CASSLVTSGQAYNEQFF. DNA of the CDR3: TGCGCCAGCAGTCTTGTTACTAGCGGCCAGGCCTACAATGAGCAGTTCTTC.

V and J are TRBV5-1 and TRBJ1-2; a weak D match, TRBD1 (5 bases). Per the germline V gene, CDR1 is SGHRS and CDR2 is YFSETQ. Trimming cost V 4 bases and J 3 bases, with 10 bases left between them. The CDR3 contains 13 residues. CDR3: CASSDGADYGYTF. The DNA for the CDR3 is TGCGCCAGCAGCGATGGGGCCGACTATGGCTACACCTTC.

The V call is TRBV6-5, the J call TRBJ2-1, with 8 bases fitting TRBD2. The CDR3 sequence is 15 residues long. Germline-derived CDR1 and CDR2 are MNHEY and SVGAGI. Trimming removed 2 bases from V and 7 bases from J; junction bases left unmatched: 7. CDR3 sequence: CASSYAGRGGNEQFF. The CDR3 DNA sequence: TGTGCCAGCAGTTACGCGGGACGCGGGGGGAATGAGCAGTTCTTC.